The rows below give T cell receptor beta chains drawn from one sample of a study of lymphopenia after photon versus proton radiotherapy. The method was immunoSEQ multiplex PCR; TCRdb's version includes in-frame clones alone and lacks a portion of them. The repertoire holds approximately 47,000 clones, with about 85% as singletons. Material: peripheral blood, obtained from a patient treated with photon-based radiotherapy. The receptor source for this set is a man between 40 and 49 years old with gastric cancer. Both conserved end residues are trimmed from each CDR3. Clone size appears in some rows only: once, few, many, or a class for an expanded clone.

j_call,clone_size,v_call,cdr3_length,cdr3_aa
TRBJ2-5,.,TRBV4-2,13,ASSQSRGGQETQY
TRBJ2-5,.,TRBV19,14,ASSAVAGGKQETQY
TRBJ2-2,.,TRBV11-2,11,ASSLYRAGELF
TRBJ1-1,.,TRBV7-3,11,ASSFDPSSEAF
TRBJ1-4,.,TRBV6-5,12,ASSRDRVNEKLF
TRBJ1-5,.,TRBV7-2,16,ASSLGSRGYLSNQPQH
TRBJ1-2,.,TRBV5-6,13,ASSTGLAVNYGYT
TRBJ2-7,.,TRBV7-9,14,ASSLVGTALVYEQY
TRBJ2-1,.,TRBV7-2,13,ASSISRSSYNEQF
TRBJ2-1,.,TRBV19,14,ASSELKRSSYNEQF
TRBJ2-7,.,TRBV5-8,14,ASSLGVSLAGGEQY
TRBJ2-5,.,TRBV7-9,14,ASSPWTSGGKETQY
TRBJ1-6,.,TRBV9,13,ASSVRDANNSPLH
TRBJ1-6,.,TRBV11-2,14,ASSLGGAGEDSPLH
TRBJ2-7,.,TRBV5-1,13,ASSLDRTADYEQY
TRBJ1-6,.,TRBV30,12,AWSKAEYNSPLH
TRBJ1-1,.,TRBV7-3,10,ASRGLNTEAF
TRBJ2-6,.,TRBV7-2,13,ASSIGGSRANVLT
TRBJ1-1,.,TRBV30,10,AWSPDRAEAF
TRBJ1-2,.,TRBV4-2,13,ASSQAAGFNYGYT
TRBJ1-6,.,TRBV30,12,AWSVASANSPLH
TRBJ2-3,.,TRBV27,13,ASSWRQGTPDTQY
TRBJ2-4,.,TRBV5-1,12,ASSSGVGVNYQY
TRBJ2-5,.,TRBV27,14,ASSLRPWAGKETQY
TRBJ1-1,.,TRBV7-3,12,ASSFTGGSTEAF
TRBJ2-5,.,TRBV5-5,13,ASSRPGTLQETQY
TRBJ2-3,.,TRBV5-1,12,ASSRDSLTDTQY
TRBJ1-1,.,TRBV6-5,11,ASSAGANTEAF
TRBJ1-1,.,TRBV7-6,13,ASSPSDRGVTEAF
TRBJ1-4,.,TRBV9,13,ASSATGGWNEKLF
TRBJ1-4,once,TRBV29-1,13,SVDPVEGMGEKLF
TRBJ1-1,.,TRBV30,8,AWRGPEAF